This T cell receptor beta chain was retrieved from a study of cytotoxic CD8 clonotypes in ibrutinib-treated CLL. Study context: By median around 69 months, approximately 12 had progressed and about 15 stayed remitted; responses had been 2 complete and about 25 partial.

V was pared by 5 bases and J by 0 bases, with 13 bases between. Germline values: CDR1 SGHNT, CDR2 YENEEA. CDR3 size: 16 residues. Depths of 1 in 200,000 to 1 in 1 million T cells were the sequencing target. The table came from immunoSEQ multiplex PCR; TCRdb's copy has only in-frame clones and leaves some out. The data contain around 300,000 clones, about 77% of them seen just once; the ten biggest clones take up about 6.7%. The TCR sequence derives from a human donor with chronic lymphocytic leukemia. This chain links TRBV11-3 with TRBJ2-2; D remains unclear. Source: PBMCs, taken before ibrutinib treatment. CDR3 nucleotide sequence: TGTGCCAGCAGCCGGGTCGGCCCCGCGAACACCGGGGAGCTGTTTTTT. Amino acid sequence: CASSRVGPANTGELFF.